In its sample, the clone carrying this T cell receptor (beta chain) was seen a few times. The data stem from a study of technical replicates of blood from a handful of donors. TCRdb's copy holds only in-frame clones and misses some; the assay was immunoSEQ multiplex PCR. This table holds more than 90,000 clones, approximately 94% found once. Germline V gene lookup returns CDR1 SGHRS and CDR2 YFSETQ. The CDR3 runs to 14 residues. Trimming at V came to 4 bases and at J to 5 bases, leaving 7 bases not matched to a gene. Sequencing used T cells isolated from PBMCs. This sequence originates from a human donor in good health. V gene TRBV5-1 combines with J gene TRBJ1-1, with 8 bases that match TRBD1. CDR3 DNA sequence: TGCGCCAGCAGCCACGGACAGGGTCGTACTGAAGCTTTCTTT. Its translation: CASSHGQGRTEAFF.